The 26 T cell receptor beta chains reported below all come from one sample, sequenced in a study of T cell responses to AZD1222 COVID-19 vaccine. Method: immunoSEQ multiplex PCR; TCRdb's copy keeps in-frame clones and lacks some. Of tens of thousands of clones in the sample, 76% were seen once. This specimen was peripheral blood, taken on day 0 of AZD1222 vaccination. These receptors were taken from an adult in good health.

This clone has only a few counts. The gene calls are TRBV7-3 and TRBJ2-5; perhaps TRBD2 as D (7 bases). V gave up 4 bases and J gave up 3 bases, with 18 bases separating them. The germline V gene encodes CDR1 SGHTA and CDR2 FQGTGA. This CDR3 has 16 residues. The CDR3: CASSSGQTGGEETQYF. Here the CDR3 DNA reads TGTGCCAGCAGCTCTGGACAGACGGGAGGAGAAGAGACCCAGTACTTC.

The rearrangement uses TRBV6-2 or TRBV6-3 and TRBJ1-1; a possible D gene is TRBD1 (5 bases). The CDR3 has 16 amino acids. Trimming cost V 6 bases and J 0 bases, with 17 bases left between them. Per the germline V gene, CDR1 is MNHEY and CDR2 is SVGEGT. The CDR3 bases are TGTGCCAGCAGCCCATCTGAAGGGACGGTGAACACTGAAGCTTTCTTT. Translated, it gives CASSPSEGTVNTEAFF.

The CDR3 sequence: CASSPPTETYGYTF. CDR3 sequence (DNA): TGTGCCAGCTCACCACCCACGGAAACCTATGGCTACACCTTC. The V gene is TRBV18, the J gene TRBJ1-2; D uncertain. V dropped 0 bases and J dropped 4 bases, with 9 bases sitting between them. This CDR3 contains 14 residues. Germline V gene sequence: CDR1 KGHSH, CDR2 LQKENI.

The chain combines TRBV7-2 with TRBJ1-1; D not resolved. CDR1 SGHTA and CDR2 FQGNSA come from the germline V gene. Trimming pared 5 bases from V and 5 bases from J, leaving 15 bases between. The CDR3 runs 14 residues. As DNA, the CDR3 is TGTGCCAGCAGCCCATCGCTGGCTGGGACTGAAGCTTTCTTT. Its protein product is CASSPSLAGTEAFF.

This chain joins TRBV9 and TRBJ2-1, with 8 bases aligning to TRBD1. J was trimmed by 2 bases and V by 4 bases; bases with no gene match: 5. CDR1 SGDLS and CDR2 YYNGEE come from the germline V gene. There are 15 residues in the CDR3. CDR3 DNA sequence: TGTGCCAGCAGCCCAAGACAGGGGACCTACAATGAGCAGTTCTTC. It is translated as CASSPRQGTYNEQFF.

A word on this clone: A far larger clone is one nucleotide away, so this likely arose from a read error. The V and J genes are TRBV28 and TRBJ2-7; the D gene is possibly TRBD1 (6 bases). This CDR3 has 13 amino acids. The germline gives CDR1 MDHEN, CDR2 SYDVKM. Written as DNA, the CDR3 is TGTGCCAGGAGTTTCAGGGGAGCCTACGAGCAGTACTTC. Translating it yields CARSFRGAYEQYF.

The table lists this clone with a count of one. The chain joins TRBV19 to TRBJ1-5; TRBD1 agrees at 11 bases. The CDR3 runs 16 residues. Germline values: CDR1 LNHDA, CDR2 SQIVND (reference sequence). J gave up 3 bases and V 5 bases, and 6 bases lay outside the gene matches. CDR3 protein: CASSARDRGTNQPQHF. CDR3 in DNA: TGTGCCAGTAGTGCGAGGGACAGGGGGACCAATCAGCCCCAGCATTTT. Full variable domain (rest looked up from reference TRBV19 and TRBJ1-5): DGGITQSPKYLFRKEGQNVTLSCEQNLNHDAMYWYRQDPGQGLRLIYYSQIVNDFQKGDIAEGYSVSREKKESFPLTVTSAQKNPTAFYLCASSARDRGTNQPQHFGDGTRLSIL.

The genes are TRBV2 and TRBJ1-2; TRBD1 might be the D (5 bases). There are 12 residues in the CDR3. V lost 7 bases, J lost 8 bases, and 14 bases lay in between. Germline V gene lookup returns CDR1 SNHLY and CDR2 FYNNEI. CDR3 amino acids: CASKRGIEGYTF. CDR3 in DNA: TGTGCCAGCAAAAGGGGTATTGAGGGCTACACCTTC.

The chain links TRBV19 to TRBJ1-5; TRBD1 might be the D (6 bases). Germline V gives CDR1 LNHDA, CDR2 SQIVND (reference sequence). V was pared by 6 bases and J by 1 base, with 13 bases between. The CDR3 has 15 residues. CDR3 sequence: CASRDRFTSNQPQHF. CDR3 DNA sequence: TGTGCCAGTAGAGACAGGTTTACGAGCAATCAGCCCCAGCATTTT.

The chain is built from TRBV28 and TRBJ2-1; D is perhaps TRBD1 (7 bases). This CDR3 has 15 residues. Germline V gene lookup returns CDR1 MDHEN and CDR2 SYDVKM. The V and J ends lost 10 bases and 1 base respectively, with 17 bases between them. CDR3 in amino acids: CAIRGEATSYNEQFF. The CDR3, as DNA: TGTGCCATCAGGGGGGAGGCCACTTCCTACAATGAGCAGTTCTTC.

This clone came up once. The V gene is TRBV19, the J gene TRBJ1-1; D ambiguous. CDR3 size: 13 residues. Germline CDR1 reads LNHDA; CDR2 reads SQIVND (reference sequence). V was cut by 6 bases and J by 3 bases, with 11 bases left in between. The DNA for the CDR3 is TGTGCCAGTAGGGGAGATCCGTACACTGAAGCTTTCTTT. It yields the protein CASRGDPYTEAFF.

This clone was counted a few times. The chain recombines TRBV18 with TRBJ1-1; maybe TRBD1 (6 bases). V lost 3 bases to trimming and J lost 1 base, with 9 bases between them. Per the germline V gene, CDR1 is KGHSH and CDR2 is LQKENI. The CDR3 covers 14 residues. In nucleotides, the CDR3 is TGTGCCAGCTCACCGGGGACATCGAACACTGAAGCTTTCTTT. Translated: CASSPGTSNTEAFF.

This clone was counted between two and nine times. V usage is TRBV6-6 and J usage is TRBJ1-3; D is perhaps TRBD1 (5 bases). The CDR3 loop spans 14 amino acids. The V end was cut by 6 bases, the J end by 9 bases, with 18 bases between. CDR1 is MNHNY and CDR2 is SVGAGI in the germline V gene (reference sequence). This chain's CDR3 is CASRDGQIMATIYF. In DNA form, the CDR3 reads TGTGCCAGCAGAGACGGACAAATTATGGCCACCATATATTTT.

The rearrangement joins TRBV7-9 to TRBJ1-1, with D tentatively TRBD1 (5 bases). V lost 7 bases, J lost 7 bases, and 22 bases lay in between. This CDR3 is built from 15 residues. Germline values: CDR1 SEHNR, CDR2 FQNEAQ (reference sequence). This CDR3 reads CASTHRGRIPGEAFF. CDR3 in DNA: TGTGCCAGCACCCACCGGGGACGTATTCCTGGTGAAGCTTTCTTT.

The V call is TRBV4-3, the J call TRBJ2-5; 7 bases are shared with TRBD1. The CDR3 is 16 residues long. CDR1 and CDR2 from the germline V gene are LGHNA and YSLEER. V gave up 0 bases and J gave up 5 bases; unmatched junction bases: 9. The CDR3 loop is CASSQETRGRGETQYF. CDR3 bases: TGCGCCAGCAGCCAAGAAACGAGGGGGCGCGGGGAGACCCAGTACTTC.

There are a few counts of this clone. The V gene is TRBV7-2, the J gene TRBJ2-3, with 7 bases identical to TRBD1. This CDR3 has 16 residues. Trimming removed 0 bases from V and 1 base from J; junction bases left unmatched: 4. Per germline, CDR1 SGHTA and CDR2 FQGNSA. The CDR3 DNA sequence: TGTGCCAGCAGCTTAGCGGTTGGACAGGGCACAGATACGCAGTATTTT. Its translation is CASSLAVGQGTDTQYF.

This clone was seen once. DNA for the CDR3: TGTGCCAGCTCAGAGGACACTGAAGCTTTCTTT. It translates to CASSEDTEAFF. The rearrangement uses TRBV18 and TRBJ1-1; D is ambiguous. V dropped 5 bases and J dropped 3 bases, with 4 bases sitting between them. Germline CDR1 is KGHSH and CDR2 is LQKENI. This CDR3 has 11 amino acids.

J is TRBJ1-1 and V is TRBV27; D gene unclear. Trimming cost V 4 bases and J 4 bases, with 13 bases left between them. The CDR3 is 14 amino acids. CDR1 is MNHEY, CDR2 SMNVEV, per germline (reference sequence). CDR3 sequence reads: CASSSLGMGTEAFF. DNA of the CDR3: TGTGCCAGCAGTTCGCTGGGGATGGGCACTGAAGCTTTCTTT.

This rearrangement joins TRBV5-1 to TRBJ2-1; 13 bases match TRBD2. V dropped 4 bases and J dropped 5; count of bases not matched to a gene: 3. Germline V gene sequence: CDR1 SGHRS, CDR2 YFSETQ. This CDR3 comprises 15 residues. The CDR3 DNA follows: TGCGCCAGCAGCCCGGGACTAGCGGGGAACAATGAGCAGTTCTTC. Amino acids: CASSPGLAGNNEQFF.

The CDR3 DNA sequence: TGTGCCAGCAGTGAATTCCCGCAATTGGGGTTTAATGAAAAACTGTTTTTT. This encodes CASSEFPQLGFNEKLFF. V gene TRBV6-1 combines with J gene TRBJ1-4; D not resolved. The CDR3 has 17 amino acids. Germline V gene lookup returns CDR1 MNHNS and CDR2 SASEGT. The V end was cut by 2 bases, the J end by 4 bases, with 17 bases between.

The chain employs TRBV13 and TRBJ2-4; TRBD2 agrees at 11 bases. Germline trimming cut 5 bases from V and 2 bases from J; bases unmatched to any gene: 14. This CDR3 spans 19 amino acids. CDR1 PRHDT and CDR2 FYEKMQ come from the germline V gene (reference sequence). This CDR3 is CASSVEGLAGGLTKNIQYF. CDR3 DNA sequence: TGTGCCAGCAGCGTAGAGGGGCTAGCGGGGGGCCTAACCAAAAACATTCAGTACTTC.

The V call is TRBV14, the J call TRBJ2-3, with 9 positions matching TRBD1. Germline loops: CDR1 SGHDN, CDR2 FVKESK. With 4 bases clipped from V and 0 bases from J, the junction kept 8 bases outside the gene matches. The CDR3 consists of 17 residues. The CDR3 DNA reads as TGTGCCAGCAGCCCGAGGGGGACAGGGACTAGCACAGATACGCAGTATTTT. Its translation: CASSPRGTGTSTDTQYF.

The V and J genes are TRBV29-1 and TRBJ2-5, with D tentatively TRBD1 or TRBD2 (5 bases each). V gave up 4 bases and J gave up 1 base, with 10 bases separating them. CDR1 and CDR2 (germline): SQVTM, ANQGSEA. The CDR3 spans 13 residues. This CDR3 is CSVAAGTQETQYF. In nucleotides, the CDR3 is TGCAGCGTTGCCGCCGGGACCCAAGAGACCCAGTACTTC.

This chain connects TRBV6-5 to TRBJ1-2; D unclear. The CDR3 runs to 14 residues. The germline gives CDR1 MNHEY, CDR2 SVGAGI. V was trimmed by 0 bases and J by 8 bases, leaving 13 bases between them. The CDR3 nucleotides read TGTGCCAGCAGTTACTCAGGCCAGAAGATGGGCTACACCTTC. Protein: CASSYSGQKMGYTF.

The chain combines TRBV28 with TRBJ1-4; TRBD1 aligns across 9 bases. Trimming took 7 bases from V and 8 from J; bases not matched to a gene: 5. The CDR3 has 13 amino acids. Germline-derived CDR1 and CDR2 are MDHEN and SYDVKM. CDR3 amino acids: CASTSGTGEKLFF. DNA of the CDR3: TGTGCCAGCACCTCCGGGACAGGGGAAAAACTGTTTTTT.

V and J are TRBV5-8 and TRBJ1-2, with D possibly TRBD1 on 5 matching bases. The CDR3 is 13 amino acids. Per germline, CDR1 SGHTS and CDR2 YDEGEE. V lost 5 bases and J 4 bases, leaving 12 bases between the germline ends. The DNA of the CDR3 is TGTGCCAGCAGGTCCGGGGGGAGCTATGGCTACACCTTC. Encoded protein: CASRSGGSYGYTF.